Listed below are T cell receptor beta chains from one sample, sequenced in a study of radiation and T cells in renal cell carcinoma. Clones were sequenced by immunoSEQ multiplex PCR, and TCRdb holds only the in-frame ones, with some missing. The profile shows about 130,000 clones, about 88% of them singletons. Sequencing used blood, obtained from a patient whose treatment included radiotherapy and nephrectomy. The receptor source for this set is a woman aged 45-59 years with renal cell carcinoma. Both conserved end residues are part of each CDR3. Each record gives: D gene, V gene, clone size, J gene, CDR3 protein, CDR3 DNA. A D gene is named only where the DNA matches it firmly. The listing skips clone size in some rows; elsewhere it reads once, few, many or a size class.

NA	TRBV19	NA	TRBJ1-5	CASSIPLMDLSNQPQHF	TGTGCCAGTAGTATCCCCCTTATGGATCTTAGCAATCAGCCCCAGCATTTT
NA	TRBV7-8	NA	TRBJ1-5	CASSSHDPYLNQPQHF	TGTGCCAGCAGCTCCCATGACCCGTATCTTAATCAGCCCCAGCATTTT
NA	TRBV7-6	NA	TRBJ1-4	CASSSVGTNEKLFF	TGTGCCAGCAGCTCAGTAGGAACTAATGAAAAACTGTTTTTT
NA	TRBV2	NA	TRBJ1-6	CASNRGSHNPLHF	TGTGCCAGCAATCGGGGCAGCCATAATCCCCTCCACTTT
NA	TRBV7-8	NA	TRBJ2-7	CASSSTTGYEQYF	TGTGCCAGCAGCTCCACTACAGGGTACGAGCAGTACTTC
TRBD2	TRBV29-1	NA	TRBJ2-1	CSVGTSGADEQFF	TGCAGCGTGGGGACTAGCGGGGCAGATGAGCAGTTCTTC
TRBD1	TRBV6-1	NA	TRBJ1-5	CASRDRGPQPQHF	TGTGCCAGCAGGGACAGGGGACCCCAGCCCCAGCATTTT
NA	TRBV9	NA	TRBJ2-3	CASSVAEGGRVTDTQYF	TGTGCCAGCAGCGTAGCGGAGGGGGGCAGGGTCACAGATACGCAGTATTTT
NA	TRBV28	NA	TRBJ2-1	CASSFVTTGLDEQFF	TGTGCCAGCAGTTTTGTGACCACAGGTTTAGATGAGCAGTTCTTC
TRBD1	TRBV6-5	NA	TRBJ1-3	CASTRDRGGNTIYF	TGTGCCAGCACCCGCGACAGGGGTGGAAACACCATATATTTT
NA	TRBV6-5	NA	TRBJ1-4	CASRVQIDVEKLFF	TGTGCCAGCAGAGTCCAGATTGATGTCGAAAAACTGTTTTTT
TRBD1	TRBV28	NA	TRBJ2-7	CASSSIADRGIYEQYF	TGTGCCAGCAGTTCCATCGCCGACAGGGGAATTTACGAGCAGTACTTC
TRBD1	TRBV9	NA	TRBJ1-2	CASSANFGQGVPYGYTF	TGTGCCAGCAGCGCGAACTTCGGACAGGGCGTCCCCTATGGCTACACCTTC
TRBD1	TRBV25-1	NA	TRBJ1-6	CASSGTGDSPLHF	TGTGCCAGCAGTGGGACAGGGGATTCACCCCTCCACTTT
TRBD2	TRBV5-1	NA	TRBJ2-3	CASSLVSSGGTDTQYF	TGCGCCAGCAGCTTGGTGTCTAGCGGGGGCACAGATACGCAGTATTTT
NA	TRBV2	NA	TRBJ2-5	CASSENRLPKTQYF	TGTGCCAGCAGTGAAAATAGACTACCAAAGACCCAGTACTTC
TRBD2	TRBV5-4	NA	TRBJ2-3	CASSQGLAVSTDTQYF	TGTGCCAGCAGCCAGGGACTAGCGGTTAGCACAGATACGCAGTATTTT
NA	TRBV5-1	NA	TRBJ1-6	CASSPGTDAYNSPLHF	TGCGCCAGCAGCCCGGGGACGGACGCCTATAATTCACCCCTCCACTTT
TRBD1	TRBV5-4	NA	TRBJ2-7	CASSWGQRYEQYF	TGTGCCAGCAGCTGGGGACAGCGCTACGAGCAGTACTTC
NA	TRBV6-1	NA	TRBJ1-2	CASSEGGTWRYTF	TGTGCCAGCAGTGAAGGGGGGACCTGGCGCTACACCTTC
NA	TRBV12-5	NA	TRBJ1-3	CASGVDSGNTIYF	TGTGCTAGTGGTGTGGACTCTGGAAACACCATATATTTT
NA	TRBV9	few	TRBJ2-3	CASSVGPGDTQYF	TGTGCCAGCAGCGTAGGTCCTGGAGATACGCAGTATTTT
NA	TRBV11-1	NA	TRBJ2-1	CASRRARNEQFF	TGTGCCAGCAGGCGGGCGAGGAATGAGCAGTTCTTC
TRBD2	TRBV6-5	NA	TRBJ2-3	CATRKAGVSTDTQYF	TGTGCCACTCGTAAAGCGGGGGTGAGCACAGATACGCAGTATTTT
TRBD2	TRBV9	few	TRBJ2-2	CASRGTSGGELFF	TGTGCCAGCAGGGGGACTAGCGGCGGGGAGCTGTTTTTT
NA	TRBV19	NA	TRBJ1-5	CASSISVPVSNQPQHF	TGTGCCAGTAGTATTTCAGTTCCCGTTAGCAATCAGCCCCAGCATTTT
NA	TRBV7-9	NA	TRBJ1-4	CASSLQQGPNEKLFF	TGTGCCAGCAGCTTACAACAGGGACCTAATGAAAAACTGTTTTTT
TRBD2	TRBV27	NA	TRBJ2-5	CASSLAGETAGETQYF	TGTGCCAGCAGTTTAGCGGGGGAGACCGCCGGGGAGACCCAGTACTTC
TRBD2	TRBV27	NA	TRBJ2-7	CASSPRRGGPSYEQYF	TGTGCCAGCAGCCCTAGGCGCGGGGGGCCCTCCTACGAGCAGTACTTC
NA	TRBV6-5	NA	TRBJ2-1	CASSYSSQGTHNEQFF	TGTGCCAGCAGTTACTCGAGCCAGGGGACACACAATGAGCAGTTCTTC